This TCR beta chain was identified during a study of shared clonotypes between healthy human individuals. Losses at the gene ends were 2 bases for V and 6 bases for J; bases not matched to a gene: 7. Germline V gene lookup returns CDR1 SGHTA and CDR2 FQGNSA. The CDR3 contains 17 residues. Data came from immunoSEQ multiplex PCR; TCRdb stores just in-frame clones and leaves some out. The sample holds hundreds of thousands of clones, approximately 95% seen once. The gene calls are TRBV7-2 and TRBJ2-1, with TRBD2 matching 13 bases. The TCR sequence derives from a woman in her twenties or thirties in good health. The sample was naive CD4+ T cells sorted from blood. Subset denoted: CD45RA+ positively selected. CDR3 nucleotide sequence: TGTGCCAGCAGCTTATTGCGGGGACTAGCGGGACCCAATGAGCAGTTCTTC. The encoded protein is CASSLLRGLAGPNEQFF.